A selection of T cell receptor beta chains follows, all from one sample in a study of beta chain features in type 1 diabetes. The repertoire was sequenced with immunoSEQ multiplex PCR; TCRdb's copy has only in-frame clones and lacks some. In the table there are some 700,000 clones, around an eighth of which are singletons. The sequenced sample consisted of naive CD4+ T cells from blood. The receptor set was obtained from a man in his late teens or twenties with type 1 diabetes. CDR3s include the opening cysteine and the closing phenylalanine or tryptophan.

len	j_gene	v_gene	CDR3aa
12	TRBJ2-7	TRBV28	CASSPTTYEQYF
13	TRBJ1-6	TRBV30	CATGQVTSSPLHF
13	TRBJ2-7	TRBV30	CAWSRNDQGEQYF
20	TRBJ2-6	TRBV21-1	CASSKVVPGQCSSGANVLTF
15	TRBJ2-2	TRBV5-1	CASSFQGHTGGELFF
15	TRBJ1-1	TRBV27	CASSPQGQVVLVAFF
15	TRBJ2-1	TRBV4-1	CASSQGGQGTSEQFF
12	TRBJ2-1	TRBV28	CAIRDQGGEQFF
13	TRBJ2-2	TRBV29-1	CSGLTGNTGELFF
14	TRBJ2-3	TRBV18	CASSPGRTGDTQYF
14	TRBJ2-7	TRBV30	CAWSDGGPGDEQYF
10	TRBJ2-5	TRBV6-5	CATSGETQYF
12	TRBJ1-4	TRBV27	CASSFVGEKLFF
14	TRBJ1-2	TRBV5-1	CASSLEQGGYGYTF
15	TRBJ2-3	TRBV7-9	CASSFLTGGTDTQYF
13	TRBJ2-5	TRBV11-2	CASSLVDPETQYF
14	TRBJ1-5	TRBV18	CASSRGSGNQPQHF
16	TRBJ1-4	TRBV28	CASSAGGSVTNEKLFF
13	TRBJ2-7	TRBV2	CASSEGGDYEQYF
13	TRBJ2-7	TRBV29-1	CSVEEVQGYEQYF
13	TRBJ1-1	TRBV30	CASLVRRGTEAFF
14	TRBJ1-1	TRBV5-1	CASSLGQSNTEAFF
12	TRBJ1-1	TRBV30	CAWIGRGTEAFF
14	TRBJ2-5	TRBV2	CATGMGQLKETQYF
14	TRBJ2-2	TRBV5-4	CASSRTGTTGELFF
11	TRBJ2-7	TRBV30	CAWSLLHEQYF
13	TRBJ2-3	TRBV10-3	CATQGRSTDTQYF
12	TRBJ2-7	TRBV10-3	CAISTGIYEQYF
16	TRBJ2-7	TRBV28	CASSLPSQWTSYEQYF
16	TRBJ1-1	TRBV23-1	CASSQPFRGGNTEAFF
14	TRBJ2-7	TRBV6-1	CASSDWDGTYEQYF
14	TRBJ2-5	TRBV9	CASSVATGGETQYF
13	TRBJ1-1	TRBV30	CAWTSGGDTEAFF
16	TRBJ1-1	TRBV4-1	CASSQEKGQGRTEAFF
12	TRBJ1-5	TRBV7-2	CASSLMDRTQHF
12	TRBJ2-3	TRBV30	CAWSRGTDTQYF
15	TRBJ1-5	TRBV7-6	CASSPGQGSNQPQHF
14	TRBJ1-5	TRBV19	CASSSGQGEVSQHF
15	TRBJ2-1	TRBV7-8	CASSLRSSAYNEQFF
16	TRBJ2-3	TRBV9	CASSPAGEPLTDTQYF
11	TRBJ2-7	TRBV5-1	CASGDSYEQYF
12	TRBJ1-2	TRBV6-5	CASKNTGDGYTF
14	TRBJ1-4	TRBV29-1	CSVGVGATNEKLFF
12	TRBJ1-5	TRBV6-5	CASSRQGQPQHF
17	TRBJ2-5	TRBV28	CASSLPQGGDLQETQYF